One sample yielded the 3 T cell receptor beta chains listed below, sequenced in a study of T cell changes during pregnancy in multiple sclerosis (dated by TCRdb to between 2019 and 2020). The library was generated by the immunoSEQ multiplex PCR assay. This is the immuneACCESS table as TCRdb keeps it, with only in-frame sequences that have V and J called. A part of the clones is gone; compared with another copy, unresolved V genes explain less than half, and the rest is unexplained. The sample table lists approximately 60,000 clones, about 92% of them with a count of one. The top ten clones comprise 6% to 7.5% of the sample. Material: peripheral blood, obtained in the third trimester of pregnancy. Receptors originate from a female donor in good health, enrolled as a control in a pregnancy study.

The V and J genes are TRBV10-3 and TRBJ1-1, with 7 nucleotides matching TRBD1. V lost 3 bases and J lost 4; bases outside the gene matches: 8. The germline V gene has CDR1 ENHRY and CDR2 SYGVKD. The CDR3 extends over 15 amino acids. The CDR3 DNA reads as TGTGCCATCAGTGAAAGACAGGGTTGGGGCACTGAAGCTTTCTTT. Its protein is CAISERQGWGTEAFF.

This clone was seen once. This chain connects TRBV30 to TRBJ1-2; D is uncertain. There are 14 residues in the CDR3. Per the germline V gene, CDR1 is GTSNPN and CDR2 is SVGIG (reference sequence). The V end was cut by 4 bases, the J end by 6 bases, with 18 bases between. CDR3 residues: CAWMKGGDYNGYTF. The CDR3 coding sequence is TGTGCCTGGATGAAGGGAGGCGACTACAATGGCTACACCTTC. Based on the CDR3 plus reference TRBV30 and TRBJ1-2, the full variable domain is SQTIHQWPATLVQPVGSPLSLECTVEGTSNPNLYWYRQAAGRGLQLLFYSVGIGQISSEVPQNLSASRPQDRQFILSSKKLLLSDSGFYLCAWMKGGDYNGYTFGSGTRLTVV.

This chain connects TRBV2 to TRBJ2-1; 9 bases are shared with TRBD2. Trimming at V came to 11 bases and at J to 2 bases, leaving 28 bases not matched to a gene. This CDR3 has 21 residues. Germline V gives CDR1 SNHLY, CDR2 FYNNEI. In DNA form, the CDR3 reads TGTGCCTCCCGCCGGGTAGCGGGAGATTTAAATGGGGGATTCACCTACAATGAGCAGTTCTTC. Its protein is CASRRVAGDLNGGFTYNEQFF. Full variable domain (outside the CDR3, taken from reference TRBV2 and TRBJ2-1): EPEVTQTPSHQVTQMGQEVILRCVPISNHLYFYWYRQILGQKVEFLVSFYNNEISEKSEIFDDQFSVERPDGSNFTLKIRSTKLEDSAMYFCASRRVAGDLNGGFTYNEQFFGPGTRLTVL.